The source of this TCR beta chain is a study of pediatric ulcerative colitis. Study results and limitations: All ulcerative colitis patients, but no controls, carried a couple of rectal clonotypes.

During colonoscopy, one to two rectal pinch biopsies were collected. Germline V lookup: CDR1 SGHTS, CDR2 YDEGEE. The CDR3 extends over 15 amino acids. The V segment lost 4 bases and the J segment 2 bases; nucleotides outside the gene matches: 5. This clone was seen a few times. The target antigen is unknown. Data came from immunoSEQ multiplex PCR; TCRdb stores just in-frame clones and leaves some out. The repertoire includes around 34,000 clones, about 81% of them detected once, and 0.9% to 1.2% sits in the top ten. This chain uses TRBV5-8 with TRBJ1-5; 8 bases line up with TRBD1. The specimen sequenced was gut tissue. The TCR comes from a boy between 10 and 17 years old with mild ulcerative colitis. The CDR3 nucleotides read TGTGCCAGCAGCGCATCGGGACAGGGCAATCAGCCCCAGCATTTT. The encoded protein is CASSASGQGNQPQHF. The full variable domain, rest sourced from reference TRBV5-8 and TRBJ1-5, is EAGVTQSPTHLIKTRGQQATLRCSPISGHTSVYWYQQALGLGLQFLLWYDEGEERNRGNFPPRFSGRQFPNYSSELNVNALELEDSALYLCASSASGQGNQPQHFGDGTRLSIL.